These T cell receptor beta chains were read from a single sample in a study of T cell responses to AZD1222 COVID-19 vaccine. Only in-frame clones appear in the TCRdb table, and some are missing; sequencing was by immunoSEQ multiplex PCR. The sample holds over 150,000 clones, over 85% seen once. The sequenced sample was peripheral blood, obtained 28 days after the second dose of the MenACWY control vaccine. These receptors came from an adult who received the MenACWY meningococcal vaccine as a control. Both conserved end residues are part of each CDR3. A D gene is named only where the DNA matches it firmly. Rows give clone size only sometimes, using once, few, many, or a class for an expanded clone.

TGTGCCAGCAGCTCAAACAGAGATTCACCCCTCCACTTT	CASSSNRDSPLHF	.	TRBJ1-6	.	TRBV13
TGTGCCAGCAGCGCCAACTTCCTCTACGAGCAGTACTTC	CASSANFLYEQYF	.	TRBJ2-7	.	TRBV6-2/TRBV6-3
TGTGCCAGCAGTTTATCCACTACTATCGGACAGCGATCCTACGAGCAGTACTTC	CASSLSTTIGQRSYEQYF	.	TRBJ2-7	.	TRBV28
TGTGCCAGCAGCTCGGGGGTGGGTGAGCAGTTCTTC	CASSSGVGEQFF	.	TRBJ2-1	.	TRBV7-2
TGTGCCAGTAGTCCTGGACAGGGAGGGGAAAAACTGTTTTTT	CASSPGQGGEKLFF	once	TRBJ1-4	TRBD1	TRBV19
TGCAGCGTTGGGCAGGGTTCGTCTGCCGACTATGGCTACACCTTC	CSVGQGSSADYGYTF	.	TRBJ1-2	.	TRBV29-1
TGTGCCACCAGCAGAGATCAGGGGGCTTGGGAAAAACTGTTTTTT	CATSRDQGAWEKLFF	few	TRBJ1-4	TRBD1	TRBV15
TGTGCCAGCAGCTTAGTGATGGACAGCTATGGCTACACCTTC	CASSLVMDSYGYTF	.	TRBJ1-2	.	TRBV7-2
TGTGCCAGCAGTAGACTTAGTAATCAGCCCCAGCATTTT	CASSRLSNQPQHF	.	TRBJ1-5	.	TRBV6-1
TGTGCCAGCACCCTCCAGGGGTCCTACGAGCAGTACTTC	CASTLQGSYEQYF	.	TRBJ2-7	.	TRBV5-4
TGTGCCAGCAGCGCTGGCATGAGAACGGGAAACACCATATATTTT	CASSAGMRTGNTIYF	.	TRBJ1-3	.	TRBV9
TGTGCCACCAGCAGAGATCGTCACCTCCGCGGGAATGAGCAGTTCTTC	CATSRDRHLRGNEQFF	.	TRBJ2-1	.	TRBV15
TGTGCCAGCAGCTTGCTGGCGGGAATTAATCAGCCCCAGCATTTT	CASSLLAGINQPQHF	few	TRBJ1-5	.	TRBV5-8
TGCGCCAGCAGCTTGGGGCAGACCTCAACTAATGAAAAACTGTTTTTT	CASSLGQTSTNEKLFF	.	TRBJ1-4	.	TRBV5-1
TGTGCCAGCACCAACTCTTACGAGCAGTACTTC	CASTNSYEQYF	few	TRBJ2-7	.	TRBV14
TGTGCCAGCAGACGCAGGGATGGTAATCAGCCCCAGCATTTT	CASRRRDGNQPQHF	.	TRBJ1-5	.	TRBV2
TGTGCCACCAGCAGAGATCAGGGTTACTATGGCTACACCTTC	CATSRDQGYYGYTF	.	TRBJ1-2	.	TRBV15
TGTGCCTGGAGTGTGCGGGGGGCCTTTTTAGGTGGCTACACCTTC	CAWSVRGAFLGGYTF	.	TRBJ1-2	.	TRBV30
TGTGCCAGCAGCTTAGATCATAGGGAGCAGTACTTC	CASSLDHREQYF	.	TRBJ2-7	.	TRBV11-2
TGTGCCAGCAGTTACTTGGACAGGAATGAAAAACTGTTTTTT	CASSYLDRNEKLFF	.	TRBJ1-4	TRBD1	TRBV6-6
TGCGCCAGCAGCTTGGGCGGGGGAGGGACAGATACGCAGTATTTT	CASSLGGGGTDTQYF	.	TRBJ2-3	TRBD2	TRBV5-1
TGTGCCAGCAGCCTGACTGCCAGCTCCTATAATTCACCCCTCCACTTT	CASSLTASSYNSPLHF	.	TRBJ1-6	.	TRBV3-1/TRBV3-2
TGTGCCAGCAGTGAAGCGCTTCAGGACCAGCCCCAGCATTTT	CASSEALQDQPQHF	.	TRBJ1-5	.	TRBV2
TGTGCCAGCAGCTTAGATCGGCAGATAGCCTACGAGCAGTACTTC	CASSLDRQIAYEQYF	.	TRBJ2-7	.	TRBV7-8
TGTGCCAGCAAGTATAGGGGGGAACCGAACACTGAAGCTTTCTTT	CASKYRGEPNTEAFF	.	TRBJ1-1	.	TRBV2
TGCGCCAGCAGGGACACGTTGAGCTCTGGGGCCAACGTCCTGACTTTC	CASRDTLSSGANVLTF	.	TRBJ2-6	.	TRBV5-1
TGTGCCAGCAGTTTGTTCACCGGGGAGCTGTTTTTT	CASSLFTGELFF	once	TRBJ2-2	.	TRBV28
TGTGCCATCAGGGCAGGGGGCGTAGAAAAGACCCAGTACTTC	CAIRAGGVEKTQYF	.	TRBJ2-5	TRBD1	TRBV10-3
TGCGCCAGCAGCTTGGGTGAAGACACCTATGGCTACACCTTC	CASSLGEDTYGYTF	.	TRBJ1-2	.	TRBV5-1
TGTGCCAGCAGTTTCCGCGTAGCCGGGGAGCTGTTTTTT	CASSFRVAGELFF	.	TRBJ2-2	.	TRBV12-3/TRBV12-4
TGTGCCAGCACAAAGGCATCCCAGAACACTGAAGCTTTCTTT	CASTKASQNTEAFF	once	TRBJ1-1	.	TRBV2
TGTGCCAGTAGTATTGGACAGGGGAGAGGGGAAGCTTTCTTT	CASSIGQGRGEAFF	.	TRBJ1-1	TRBD1	TRBV19
TGTGCCAGTAGCTTGGGGGCAGATCCTGTGAGAGGCACAGATACGCAGTATTTT	CASSLGADPVRGTDTQYF	.	TRBJ2-3	.	TRBV19
TGTGCCAGCAGCCCGGGACAGGGCTATGAGACCCAGTACTTC	CASSPGQGYETQYF	.	TRBJ2-5	TRBD1	TRBV5-5
TGTGCCAGCAGCCCCAGACAGGGGGGAGCTTTCTTT	CASSPRQGGAFF	.	TRBJ1-1	TRBD1	TRBV11-1
TGTGCCAGCCGCTTTGGGGGGAGTTTTCAGCCCCAGCATTTT	CASRFGGSFQPQHF	.	TRBJ1-5	.	TRBV19
TGTGCCAGCAGTTTAGAGGTATTTGGGGTCGACTATGGCTACACCTTC	CASSLEVFGVDYGYTF	.	TRBJ1-2	.	TRBV28
TGTGCCAGCAGCTTAGGGGCAGGGTCTACCGGGGAGCTGTTTTTT	CASSLGAGSTGELFF	.	TRBJ2-2	.	TRBV11-2
TGTGCCAGCAGCTTATCGACAGGCGGTTGGTATGGCTACACCTTC	CASSLSTGGWYGYTF	.	TRBJ1-2	.	TRBV7-9
TGTGCCAGCATACTGATCGGATACGAGCAGTACTTC	CASILIGYEQYF	.	TRBJ2-7	.	TRBV2
TGTGCCAGCAGCGATGGAACTAGCGGGCAAGAGACCCAGTACTTC	CASSDGTSGQETQYF	.	TRBJ2-5	TRBD2	TRBV7-2
TGCGCCAGCAGCCACACCCACCACGGGGAGCTGTTTTTT	CASSHTHHGELFF	.	TRBJ2-2	.	TRBV4-3
TGTGCCAGCAGCCTGGAGACAGGGAATGCCGGCTACACCTTC	CASSLETGNAGYTF	once	TRBJ1-2	TRBD1	TRBV7-9
TGTGCCAGCACTCCGGGGGGGATGGCCCAGTACTTC	CASTPGGMAQYF	.	TRBJ2-5	TRBD2	TRBV7-9
TGTGCCAGCTCATCCTTGGTAGGGGAGGACACAACTAATGAAAAACTGTTTTTT	CASSSLVGEDTTNEKLFF	.	TRBJ1-4	.	TRBV18
TGTGCCAGCAGCCTCCCCGAGGTTCGGACTGAAGCTTTCTTT	CASSLPEVRTEAFF	once	TRBJ1-1	.	TRBV5-4
TGTGCCTGGAGAAGGGACAGGGGTTCACCCCTCCACTTT	CAWRRDRGSPLHF	.	TRBJ1-6	TRBD1	TRBV30
TGCGCCAGCAGTCAAGCGGGTTCAAGGGGGCGACTCTCCGAGCAGTACTTC	CASSQAGSRGRLSEQYF	.	TRBJ2-7	TRBD1	TRBV23-1
TGTGCCAGCGCTCTTACACGCCCACGCACAGATACGCAGTATTTT	CASALTRPRTDTQYF	.	TRBJ2-3	.	TRBV27